A single sample is the source of the 16 T cell receptor beta chains below, sequenced in a study of shared clonotypes between healthy human individuals. Naive CD8 isolation took CD45RO-negative cells positively selected for CCR7 and excluded terminally differentiated effector memory CD45RA+ cells. Using immunoSEQ multiplex PCR, the repertoire was profiled, and TCRdb retains in-frame clones only, with some absent. The table lists millions of clones, about 95% of them singletons, with about 1.1% in the top ten. The sample consisted of naive CD8+ T cells sorted from blood. The receptors come from a man aged 18 to 30 in good health.

The V gene is TRBV6-5, the J gene TRBJ2-1, with 7 bases that match TRBD2. Germline V gene sequence: CDR1 MNHEY, CDR2 SVGAGI. This CDR3 is built from 15 residues. Trimming removed 5 bases from V and 9 bases from J; junction bases left unmatched: 13. Written as DNA, the CDR3 is TGTGCCAGCAGTCCCTTGGCGGCGGGAGTTAGTGAGCAGTTCTTC. Residues: CASSPLAAGVSEQFF.

Turning to this clone: This CDR3 is also generated by other DNA sequences in the sample. The rearrangement links TRBV7-9 to TRBJ1-5; D is uncertain. The CDR3 contains 13 residues. V lost 3 bases and J 3 bases, leaving 6 bases between the germline ends. Per the germline V gene, CDR1 is SEHNR and CDR2 is FQNEAQ (reference sequence). This CDR3 reads CASSLGPNQPQHF. The CDR3 nucleotides are TGTGCCAGCAGCTTGGGCCCCAATCAGCCCCAGCATTTT.

This clone was recorded once. The rearrangement joins TRBV27 to TRBJ1-4; weak D call: TRBD1 (6 bases). Germline CDR1 and CDR2: MNHEY and SMNVEV (reference sequence). Trimming removed 6 bases from V and 1 base from J, with 9 bases in between. The CDR3 contains 14 residues. CDR3 sequence: CASRTGLTNEKLFF. The DNA for the CDR3 is TGTGCCAGCAGAACAGGGCTAACTAATGAAAAACTGTTTTTT.

The J gene is TRBJ1-1, the V gene TRBV27; a weak D match, TRBD1 (6 bases). Germline-derived CDR1 and CDR2 are MNHEY and SMNVEV (reference sequence). CDR3 length: 16 amino acids. Trimming took off 0 bases at V and 1 base at J, with 12 bases between the two ends. CDR3 nucleotides: TGTGCCAGCAGTTTATCGCAGGGGAGTGCGAACACTGAAGCTTTCTTT. This sequence encodes CASSLSQGSANTEAFF.

This chain connects TRBV5-4 to TRBJ2-7; the match to TRBD1 covers 7 bases. Germline values: CDR1 SGHNT, CDR2 YYREEE (reference sequence). With 5 bases clipped from V and 2 bases from J, the junction kept 4 bases outside the gene matches. This CDR3 region has 13 residues. The CDR3 region is CASRAGTAYEQYF. CDR3 nucleotide sequence: TGTGCCAGCAGGGCCGGGACAGCCTACGAGCAGTACTTC.

This chain links TRBV5-6 with TRBJ1-5, with D unclear. With 2 bases removed from V and 4 bases from J, the gap between germline ends came to 7 bases. CDR1 and CDR2 from the germline V gene are SGHDT and YYEEEE. This CDR3 has 13 amino acids. The CDR3 is CASSFSSNQPQHF. The CDR3 DNA sequence: TGTGCCAGCAGCTTCAGCAGTAATCAGCCCCAGCATTTT. Together with reference TRBV5-6 and TRBJ1-5, the CDR3 gives the full variable domain: DAGVTQSPTHLIKTRGQQVTLRCSPKSGHDTVSWYQQALGQGPQFIFQYYEEEERQRGNFPDRFSGHQFPNYSSELNVNALLLGDSALYLCASSFSSNQPQHFGDGTRLSIL.

Worth noting for this clone: The sample carries other DNA sequences with the same CDR3. The gene calls are TRBV5-1 and TRBJ1-1, with a possible D match to TRBD1 (6 bases). Germline-derived CDR1 and CDR2 are SGHRS and YFSETQ. The CDR3 is 14 residues long. V was clipped by 1 base and J by 5 bases, with 12 bases between them. CDR3 coding DNA: TGCGCCAGCAGCTTGTCACAGGGTAGGACTGAAGCTTTCTTT. The encoded protein is CASSLSQGRTEAFF.

The V gene is TRBV19, the J gene TRBJ2-7; TRBD1 might be the D (5 bases). V lost 7 bases and J lost 5, with 15 bases in between. Germline V gene lookup returns CDR1 LNHDA and CDR2 SQIVND (reference sequence). The CDR3 loop spans 13 amino acids. The CDR3: CASTPAGYHEQYF. The CDR3 DNA sequence: TGTGCCAGTACCCCGGCAGGGTACCACGAGCAGTACTTC.

This clone appeared a single time. The same CDR3 also results from other DNA sequences found in this sample. The rearrangement uses TRBV27 and TRBJ2-7; no firm D call. Germline V gene data show CDR1 as MNHEY and CDR2 as SMNVEV (reference sequence). CDR3 size: 13 residues. Trimming cost V 3 bases and J 1 base, with 7 bases left between them. This CDR3 reads CASSFRSSYEQYF. Here the CDR3 DNA reads TGTGCCAGCAGTTTTCGGTCTTCCTACGAGCAGTACTTC.

This chain uses TRBV2 with TRBJ2-7, with 9 nucleotides matching TRBD2. With 6 bases clipped from V and 0 bases from J, the junction kept 6 bases outside the gene matches. Germline CDR1 and CDR2: SNHLY and FYNNEI. The CDR3 loop spans 15 amino acids. CDR3 protein: CASRSSGTSSYEQYF. The CDR3 nucleotides read TGTGCCAGCAGATCTAGCGGGACGAGCTCCTACGAGCAGTACTTC.

The V and J genes are TRBV11-1 and TRBJ2-3; 7 bases fit TRBD1. Germline V CDR1 and CDR2: SGHAT, FQDESV (reference sequence). The CDR3 is made up of 15 amino acids. V trimming: 5 bases; J trimming: 1 base; junction bases outside the gene matches: 6. DNA for the CDR3: TGTGCCAGCAGCACAGGGGAATTAGGCACAGATACGCAGTATTTT. Its protein is CASSTGELGTDTQYF.

The rearrangement joins TRBV12-1 to TRBJ2-3; the table's D call, TRBD1, has no DNA check behind it. TRBV12-1 is given as a pseudogene. This CDR3 is built from 16 residues. The chain's CDR3 is CASSFAGTGGGDTQYF. CDR3 coding DNA: TGTGCCAGCAGCTTTGCTGGGACAGGGGGAGGAGATACGCAGTATTTT.

The CDR3 DNA reads TGTGCCAGCAGCCTTAAGGGTTTTAACTTCCTGTCCGAGCAGTACTTC. The encoded protein is CASSLKGFNFLSEQYF. The rearrangement joins TRBV11-2 to TRBJ2-7; D is ambiguous. Germline assignment: CDR1 SGHAT and CDR2 FQNNGV. This CDR3 is built from 16 residues. Trimming removed 5 bases at V and 6 bases at J, with 23 bases between.

The V and J genes are TRBV27 and TRBJ2-7, with D possibly being TRBD1 (5 bases). Trimming shortened V by 0 bases and J by 3 bases, and 15 bases separated the two germline ends. Germline lookup yields CDR1 MNHEY and CDR2 SMNVEV (reference sequence). The CDR3 has 16 amino acids. As DNA, the CDR3 is TGTGCCAGCAGTTTATCAGGGGTCCTTGTTAGCTACGAGCAGTACTTC. It is translated as CASSLSGVLVSYEQYF.

The chain joins TRBV11-3 to TRBJ2-5; 7 bases agree with TRBD2. The J segment lost 4 bases and the V segment lost 1 base, leaving 3 bases of the junction unmatched. CDR1 is SGHNT and CDR2 is YENEEA in the germline V gene. The CDR3 sequence is 14 residues long. CDR3 nucleotide sequence: TGTGCCAGCAGCTTAGCGGGGGGAGGAGAGACCCAGTACTTC. Amino acid sequence: CASSLAGGGETQYF.

This chain connects TRBV29-1 to TRBJ1-2; D gene unclear. The ends were cut back, 0 bases at V and 4 bases at J, with 12 bases in the middle. This CDR3 region has 14 residues. CDR1 is SQVTM and CDR2 is ANQGSEA in the germline V gene. CDR3: CSVEDLTESYGYTF. In DNA form, the CDR3 reads TGCAGCGTTGAAGATCTTACAGAGTCCTATGGCTACACCTTC.